The next 11 T cell receptor beta chains were all read from a single sample in a study of blood T cell repertoires in COVID-19. Sequencing was performed with immunoSEQ multiplex PCR; in TCRdb, only in-frame clones are kept and a portion is missing. Of about 140,000 clones in the sample, 84% are singletons; the top ten hold 44%. What was sequenced was peripheral blood. The source of these receptors is a human donor in a cohort sampled during active COVID-19.

J is TRBJ2-3 and V is TRBV7-9; no clear D gene. This CDR3 region has 15 residues. Per the germline V gene, CDR1 is SEHNR and CDR2 is FQNEAQ (reference sequence). V dropped 5 bases and J dropped 5 bases, with 17 bases sitting between them. The CDR3 loop is CASSQAGPPKDTQYF. CDR3 nucleotide sequence: TGTGCCAGCAGCCAAGCCGGTCCCCCAAAAGATACGCAGTATTTT.

The chain recombines TRBV2 with TRBJ1-4, with TRBD1 as a possible D gene (5 bases). V lost 5 bases to trimming and J lost 5 bases, with 12 bases between them. Germline CDR1 reads SNHLY; CDR2 reads FYNNEI. The CDR3 runs to 14 residues. The CDR3 bases are TGTGCCAGCAGTAGGTGGGGCAGCAATGAAAAACTGTTTTTT. Residues: CASSRWGSNEKLFF.

Turning to this clone: The sample carries other DNA sequences with the same CDR3. V and J are TRBV18 and TRBJ1-2; 7 bases map to TRBD1. Germline V gene data show CDR1 as KGHSH and CDR2 as LQKENI. The CDR3 consists of 14 residues. Trimming took 3 bases from V and 0 from J; bases not matched to a gene: 1. The CDR3 sequence: CASSPGQANYGYTF. The DNA for the CDR3 is TGTGCCAGCTCACCCGGACAGGCTAACTATGGCTACACCTTC.

This chain links TRBV29-1 with TRBJ2-5; TRBD1 might be the D (7 bases). This CDR3 contains 15 residues. V lost 3 bases, J lost 5 bases, and 19 bases lay in between. Germline loops: CDR1 SQVTM, CDR2 ANQGSEA. Here the CDR3 DNA reads TGCAGCGTTGAGAAGGCCAGGGGGGCAGGGGAGACCCAGTACTTC. It encodes CSVEKARGAGETQYF.

V is TRBV5-4 and J is TRBJ2-1; 7 bases are a match to TRBD2. The length of the CDR3 is 15 residues. V was clipped by 6 bases and J by 0 bases; unmatched bases: 6. Germline V gene lookup returns CDR1 SGHNT and CDR2 YYREEE (reference sequence). The CDR3 region has the DNA TGTGCCAGCAACTACGGGGGGAGCTCCTACAATGAGCAGTTCTTC. Protein product: CASNYGGSSYNEQFF.

The rearrangement links TRBV2 to TRBJ1-1; TRBD1 aligns across 7 bases. V lost 1 base, J lost 4 bases, and 3 bases stayed unmatched. The CDR3 totals 14 residues. CDR1 is SNHLY and CDR2 is FYNNEI in the germline V gene. The CDR3 protein is CASSEDSGGTEAFF. As DNA, the CDR3 is TGTGCCAGCAGTGAAGATTCAGGGGGCACTGAAGCTTTCTTT.

The V call is TRBV9, the J call TRBJ1-4; 8 bases agree with TRBD1. CDR1 is SGDLS and CDR2 is YYNGEE in the germline V gene. With V trimmed by 2 bases and J by 11 bases, 14 bases remained unmatched. The CDR3 has 16 residues. The CDR3 here is CASSVGQGPHLEKLFF. DNA of the CDR3: TGTGCCAGCAGCGTTGGACAGGGACCACACCTTGAGAAACTGTTTTTT.

This clone was found a few times. The rearrangement links TRBV2 to TRBJ1-2; a possible D gene is TRBD1 (5 bases). Trimming left V 2 bases short and J 2 bases short, with 15 bases between. The CDR3 has 16 amino acids. Germline loops: CDR1 SNHLY, CDR2 FYNNEI. CDR3 protein: CASSERGRVGNYGYTF. Here the CDR3 DNA reads TGTGCCAGCAGTGAAAGGGGCAGGGTGGGGAACTATGGCTACACCTTC.

V and J are TRBV5-1 and TRBJ2-5, with D unresolved. Between the trimmed V and J ends, which lost 4 bases and 0 bases, there was a span of 4 bases. Germline values: CDR1 SGHRS, CDR2 YFSETQ. The CDR3 consists of 12 residues. The CDR3 region is CASSTNQETQYF. The DNA for the CDR3 is TGCGCCAGCAGCACAAACCAAGAGACCCAGTACTTC.

The chain joins TRBV5-5 to TRBJ2-7, with 7 bases lining up with TRBD1. The germline gives CDR1 SGHKS, CDR2 YYEKEE (reference sequence). V lost 4 bases, J lost 2 bases, and 9 bases stayed unmatched. This CDR3 comprises 15 residues. DNA of the CDR3: TGTGCCAGCAGCCCTCTGCAGGGACAGACCTACGAGCAGTACGTC. This encodes CASSPLQGQTYEQYV.

The chain is built from TRBV2 and TRBJ1-2; no definite D call. The length of the CDR3 is 13 residues. Trimming took off 7 bases at V and 3 bases at J, with 12 bases between the two ends. Germline V gene sequence: CDR1 SNHLY, CDR2 FYNNEI. CDR3 region: CASTGVSYYGYTF. The CDR3 DNA reads as TGTGCCAGCACCGGGGTCTCCTACTATGGCTACACCTTC.